The 18 T cell receptor beta chains below were found in one sample sequenced in a study of glioma-infiltrating T cells. Amplification of TCR alpha and beta CDR3 regions from RNA used iRepertoire nested multiplex PCR. TCRdb used MiXCR to reprocess the multiplex PCR reads, holding one entry per CDR3 protein. The table includes under 200,000 distinct CDR3 sequences, around 45% detected once. The specimen sequenced was glioma tissue, nonneoplastic brain tissue, or PBMCs (not recorded which). Every receptor here comes from a human donor with low-grade glioma or glioblastoma, undergoing nonglioma brain surgery, or in good health (not recorded which).

Comments on this clonotype: Just one base apart from a much larger clone, this may be a read error. V gene TRBV20-1 combines with J gene TRBJ2-1; D not resolved. Germline CDR1 reads DFQATT; CDR2 reads SNEGSKA (reference sequence). CDR3 length: 14 amino acids. Trimming stripped 3 bases from V and 6 bases from J, with 15 bases between. The CDR3 DNA sequence: TGCAGTGCTAGGAATCCTAATCCGCGCAATGAGCAGTTCTTC. The encoded protein is CSARNPNPRNEQFF.

This clonotype appeared many times. The chain recombines TRBV6-1 with TRBJ2-3; 10 bases map to TRBD2. This CDR3 is 14 amino acids long. Germline V gene data show CDR1 as MNHNS and CDR2 as SASEGT. The V segment lost 6 bases and the J segment 3 bases; nucleotides outside the gene matches: 3. The CDR3 spells CASSASGRTDTQYF. CDR3 DNA: TGTGCCAGCAGCGCTAGCGGGAGAACAGATACGCAGTATTTT.

This clonotype was detected only once. The missing conserved phenylalanine or tryptophan at the end of this CDR3 makes a read error likely. The chain combines TRBV20-1 with TRBJ2-1; 11 nucleotides line up with TRBD2. V lost 6 bases, J lost 9 bases, and 10 bases stayed unmatched. Per the germline V gene, CDR1 is DFQATT and CDR2 is SNEGSKA (reference sequence). The CDR3 runs 14 residues. CDR3 loop: CSAATSGSSGEQFL. The CDR3 DNA reads as TGCAGTGCAGCCACTAGCGGGAGCAGCGGTGAGCAGTTCCTC.

The sample holds a few counts of this clonotype. The chain links TRBV24-1 to TRBJ2-5; 9 nucleotides align to TRBD1. Looked up from germline, CDR1 is KGHDR and CDR2 is SFDVKD. Trimming took 1 base from V and 3 from J; bases not matched to a gene: 2. The CDR3 has 15 residues. In nucleotides, the CDR3 is TGTGCCACCAGTGATTTCGGACAGGGGAAAGAGACCCAGTACTTC. Translating it yields CATSDFGQGKETQYF.

As for this clonotype: A single base separates this from a much larger clone, so it may be a read error. This chain uses TRBV20-1 with TRBJ2-1; D is possibly TRBD1 (6 bases). This CDR3 region has 15 residues. With 8 bases removed from V and 9 bases from J, the gap between germline ends came to 26 bases. Germline CDR1 is DFQATT and CDR2 is SNEGSKA (reference sequence). The CDR3 loop is CSSENRAAVYREQFF. DNA for the CDR3: TGCAGTTCTGAAAACAGGGCGGCAGTGTATCGTGAGCAGTTCTTC.

In regard to this clonotype: A much larger clone differs from this one at a single base, so this may be a read error. This rearrangement joins TRBV4-1 to TRBJ1-5; TRBD1 is a possible D gene (5 bases). CDR3 size: 16 residues. The V gene's germline CDR1 is MGHRA and CDR2 YSYEKL. CDR3 in amino acids: CASSQVDQGSDQPQHF. In nucleotides, the CDR3 is TGCGCCAGCAGCCAAGTTGACCAGGGTAGCGATCAGCCCCAGCATTTT.

This clonotype was picked up many times. This chain links TRBV20-1 with TRBJ2-7; TRBD2 matches at 10 bases. The CDR3 loop spans 15 amino acids. V was pared by 1 base and J by 0 bases, with 3 bases of the junction left unmatched. Germline CDR1 reads DFQATT; CDR2 reads SNEGSKA (reference sequence). Here the CDR3 reads CSARAGLAVSYEQYF. The CDR3 bases are TGCAGTGCTAGAGCCGGACTAGCGGTCTCCTACGAGCAGTACTTC.

This clonotype was found many times. This chain connects TRBV20-1 to TRBJ1-1, with D perhaps matching TRBD1 (6 bases). Deletions cut 3 bases from V and 2 bases from J, with 7 bases between. Germline-derived CDR1 and CDR2 are DFQATT and SNEGSKA (reference sequence). The CDR3 extends over 12 amino acids. The CDR3 DNA reads TGCAGTGCTAGGGGGGCTAACACTGAAGCTTTCTTT. Its protein product is CSARGANTEAFF.

Comments on this clonotype: A clone one base away is much larger, so this may be a read error. The chain recombines TRBV7-9 with TRBJ2-7; D may be TRBD1 (5 bases). The V gene lost 7 bases and the J gene lost 2 bases, with 12 bases spanning the gap. The CDR3 totals 13 residues. Germline V gene data show CDR1 as SEHNR and CDR2 as FQNEAQ (reference sequence). CDR3 nucleotides: TGTGCCAGCACTTCAGGGTATCCCTACGAGCAGTACTTC. Protein product: CASTSGYPYEQYF.

This clonotype came up many times. The chain has TRBV20-1 and TRBJ2-3, with 11 bases that match TRBD1. Germline CDR1 is DFQATT and CDR2 is SNEGSKA (reference sequence). The CDR3 runs 17 residues. V shed 2 bases and J 3 bases; nucleotides not matched to a gene: 10. CDR3 region: CSARPTSGTGGTDTQYF. CDR3 DNA: TGCAGTGCTAGACCTACCTCCGGGACAGGGGGGACAGATACGCAGTATTTT.

On this clonotype: A much larger clone differs by one base, so this may be a read error. The chain recombines TRBV7-9 with TRBJ1-1; no reliable D call. The CDR3 runs to 14 residues. V lost 4 bases, J lost 3 bases, and 12 bases lay in between. From germline, CDR1 is SEHNR and CDR2 FQNEAQ (reference sequence). The CDR3 bases are TGTGCCAGCAGCTCCCTCGTGTACGACACTGAAGCTTTCTTT. Its translation: CASSSLVYDTEAFF.

The rearrangement uses TRBV5-4 and TRBJ2-3; D not resolved. CDR1 and CDR2 (germline): SGHNT, YYREEE (reference sequence). Trimming stripped 0 bases from V and 6 bases from J, with 8 bases between. This CDR3 spans 13 amino acids. The CDR3: CASSLEDSDTQYF. CDR3 nucleotides: TGTGCCAGCAGCTTGGAGGATTCCGATACGCAGTATTTT. The whole variable domain, remainder taken from reference TRBV5-4 and TRBJ2-3, is ETGVTQSPTHLIKTRGQQVTLRCSSQSGHNTVSWYQQALGQGPQFIFQYYREEENGRGNFPPRFSGLQFPNYSSELNVNALELDDSALYLCASSLEDSDTQYFGPGTRLTVL.

The chain employs TRBV20-1 and TRBJ1-6; no firm D call. Germline V gene data show CDR1 as DFQATT and CDR2 as SNEGSKA (reference sequence). V gave up 3 bases and J gave up 0 bases, with 12 bases separating them. This CDR3 is built from 16 residues. The CDR3 here is CSARDPSSSYNSPLHF. The CDR3 coding sequence is TGCAGTGCTAGGGACCCGTCCAGCTCCTATAATTCACCCCTCCACTTT.

This clonotype was recorded many times. The chain combines TRBV7-2 with TRBJ2-3; D unclear. In germline, CDR1 is SGHTA, CDR2 FQGNSA. The CDR3 is made up of 14 amino acids. Deletions cut 2 bases from V and 3 bases from J, with 9 bases between. CDR3 DNA sequence: TGTGCCAGCAGCTTAATGGCGGCGACAGATACGCAGTATTTT. Protein sequence: CASSLMAATDTQYF. Complete variable domain (other parts from reference TRBV7-2 and TRBJ2-3): GAGVSQSPSNKVTEKGKDVELRCDPISGHTALYWYRQSLGQGLEFLIYFQGNSAPDKSGLPSDRFSAERTGGSVSTLTIQRTQQEDSAVYLCASSLMAATDTQYFGPGTRLTVL.

In its sample, this clonotype was seen once. One end of the junction is discordant with germline, which a read error may explain. The rearrangement uses TRBV20-1 and TRBJ1-5; no clear D gene. Germline loops: CDR1 DFQATT, CDR2 SNEGSKA (reference sequence). This CDR3 is 13 amino acids long. The CDR3 region has the DNA TGCAATGCTAGATATGTTGGGAGGCAGCCCCAGCATTTT. Residues: CNARYVGRQPQHF.

A remark on this clonotype: This may be a read error: a much more frequent sequence differs by one nucleotide. The chain uses TRBV29-1 and TRBJ2-3; the D is unclear. Trimming cost V 2 bases and J 5 bases, with 5 bases left between them. This CDR3 is 11 amino acids long. Germline CDR1 reads SQVTM; CDR2 reads ANQGSEA. CDR3 amino acids: CSVERQDTQYF. The CDR3 DNA follows: TGCAGCGTTGAACGTCAAGATACGCAGTATTTT.

The count of this clonotype is one. A clone one base away is much larger, so this may be a read error. This chain links TRBV19 with TRBJ2-1; 8 nucleotides align to TRBD2. V was pared by 8 bases and J by 10 bases, with 10 bases of the junction left unmatched. Germline CDR1 and CDR2: LNHDA and SQIVND (reference sequence). The CDR3 covers 13 residues. The CDR3 DNA is TGTGCCAGTGAAGCGGGGGAGCGTACGGAGCAGTTCTTC. Amino acids: CASEAGERTEQFF. The full variable domain, its missing parts supplied by reference TRBV19 and TRBJ2-1, is DGGITQSPKYLFRKEGQNVTLSCEQNLNHDAMYWYRQDPGQGLRLIYYSQIVNDFQKGDIAEGYSVSREKKESFPLTVTSAQKNPTAFYLCASEAGERTEQFFGPGTRLTVL.

The sample holds a few counts of this clonotype. This clone may be a read error of a much larger clone one base away. This sequence joins TRBV7-2 and TRBJ2-3, with 8 nucleotides matching TRBD2. Germline CDR1 SGHTA, CDR2 FQGNSA. The V gene end was trimmed by 5 bases and the J gene end by 3 bases; junction bases not matched to a gene: 7. The CDR3 contains 15 residues. CDR3 nucleotide sequence: TGTGCCAGCAGCAAAACCGGGACTAGAACAGATACGCAGTATTTT. Translation: CASSKTGTRTDTQYF.